This T cell receptor (beta chain) was observed in a study of vaccination effects on CD4 cells after COVID-19 (dated by TCRdb to between 2021 and 2024). For context, the study as a whole: Post-vaccine samples across the study were collected a median of 72 days after the second dose, with a range of 14 to 241. The study compared SARS-CoV-2 spike-specific CD4+ TCR repertoires before and after mRNA vaccination in COVID-19 convalescent patients and infection-naive vaccine recipients. In the study, cultures from other donors were sequenced using the Oncomine TCR Beta short-read assay on an Illumina iSeq 100. The full study included roughly 10 COVID-19 convalescent patients and a few SARS-CoV-2-naive healthy vaccine recipients. Overall study outcomes, separate from this receptor: Marked clonal contraction was observed in both infection-induced and vaccine-induced clones at late post-vaccination timepoints, consistent with waning T cell responses. The study was limited by a small number of convalescent patients and lacked early post-infection timepoints. Among healthy vaccine recipients, nearly all vaccine-induced clones were SARS-CoV-2 mono-reactive, and only 1 of 255 was cross-reactive with common cold coronaviruses.

The ViraFEST assay stimulated PBMC with viral peptide pools and then used TCR sequencing to identify antigen-specific CD4+ T cell clonotypes by expansion. After around ten days of culture, CD4+ T cells were isolated with the EasySep CD4+ T cell isolation kit. Two doses of either the BNT162b2 or the mRNA-1273 mRNA SARS-CoV-2 vaccine were administered to participants. None of the healthy vaccine recipients had a prior SARS-CoV-2 infection, which was confirmed by nucleocapsid antibody tests that came back negative both before and after vaccination. Two million PBMC per well were cultured with 9 to 10 ug/ml peptides in IMDM containing roughly 5% human AB serum, approximately 10 IU/ml IL-2 and gentamicin. Half of the culture medium was replaced with fresh IL-2-containing medium on days 3 and 7. Each peptide stimulation condition was cultured in triplicate wells unless otherwise noted. PBMC were separated from whole blood using Ficoll-Paque Plus gradient centrifugation and were then either cryopreserved at -140C or used fresh. Overlapping peptide pools spanned the spike proteins of SARS-CoV-2 and the common cold coronaviruses HCoV-NL63, HCoV-OC43 and HCoV-229E. The QIAamp micro DNA kit was used to extract genomic DNA from the cultured CD4+ T cells.

About this clone itself: The clone's antigen remains unknown. No much larger clone is present one base from it, and per-base qualities are unavailable.

The library was made by the immunoSEQ multiplex PCR assay. TCR beta CDR3 sequencing was performed on DNA from the cultured, isolated CD4+ T cells. Per the source publication's procedure: Non-productive TCR sequences were removed and reads were trimmed to the CDR3 region, keeping CDR3s of at least 7 amino acids. Antigen-specific clonotypes were identified using the MANAFEST web app by comparison of expansion in peptide wells against reference cultures. For clones to be considered positive, expansion at FDR<0.05 versus reference and all other wells, an odds ratio above 5, and a frequency above 0.1% in two replicate wells were required. A clonotype was defined as cross-reactive if the clonotype was significantly expanded both in SARS-CoV-2 spike wells and in at least one common cold coronavirus spike condition. Using the stringdist R package, CDR3 similarity was measured by Levenshtein distance, and unrooted trees were constructed with ape in R 3.6.1. TCRdb carries this immuneACCESS record with in-frame sequences only. Its versions omit some clonotypes, under half of them owing to an unresolved V gene in the studies checked, with the rest unexplained. Clonal size and the V and J genes are those of that table, whereas D and trimming came from the DNA. For this sample there are about 60,000 clones; about 78% appear just once. The ten largest clones take up 2% of the sample.

CDR1 and CDR2 are read off the germline V gene as MGHRA and YSYEKL. The germline ends are 7 bases apart after V is trimmed by 1 base and J by 3 bases. The CDR3, cysteine through phenylalanine, is 14 amino acids long. CDR3 DNA is the only sequence kept; it has 42 bases, read in frame from the first base. The TCR comes from a human donor who received a COVID-19 vaccine. The chain employs TRBV4-1 and TRBJ1-5; the D gene is not confidently resolved. This specimen was CD4+ T cells from PBMCs cultured with HCoV-OC43 spike peptides, taken after COVID-19 vaccination. Reading the label with the study, this specimen's cell subset or site is: HCoV-OC43 spike overlapping peptide pool stimulation. The sequence in DNA is TGCGCCAGCAGCCAAGTAACCCCCAATCAGCCCCAGCATTTT. Translated, this gives CASSQVTPNQPQHF.